Below, one T cell receptor (beta chain) is given with its context. Authors' analysis steps: Reference gene primer amplification gave nucleated cell count estimates. Only in-frame clones appear in the TCRdb table, and some are missing; sequencing was by immunoSEQ multiplex PCR. V, J and clone size are those of that table, while D and trimming were read from the DNA. The sample contains about 200,000 clones, 80% to 90% of which appear only once. The entry originates in a study of blood T cell repertoires in COVID-19. As for the study in general: Donors in the United States, Italy and Spain gave samples during acute or convalescent COVID-19. T cells, B-cell-depleted T cells, or PBMCs supplied cDNA or gDNA.

Sequencing was performed on peripheral blood. This clonotype originated in a woman in her 50s with acute or convalescent COVID-19.

The CDR3 coding sequence is TGTGCCAGCAGCCAAGATCCGGGGGGGGTAAAAAAGACCCAGTACTTC. This encodes CASSQDPGGVKKTQYF. J is TRBJ2-5 and V is TRBV3-1 (or the pseudogene TRBV3-2); 8 bases line up with TRBD2. V was clipped by 0 bases and J by 6 bases; unmatched bases: 9. The germline V gene encodes CDR1 LGHDT and CDR2 YNNKEL (reference sequence). There are 16 residues in the CDR3.